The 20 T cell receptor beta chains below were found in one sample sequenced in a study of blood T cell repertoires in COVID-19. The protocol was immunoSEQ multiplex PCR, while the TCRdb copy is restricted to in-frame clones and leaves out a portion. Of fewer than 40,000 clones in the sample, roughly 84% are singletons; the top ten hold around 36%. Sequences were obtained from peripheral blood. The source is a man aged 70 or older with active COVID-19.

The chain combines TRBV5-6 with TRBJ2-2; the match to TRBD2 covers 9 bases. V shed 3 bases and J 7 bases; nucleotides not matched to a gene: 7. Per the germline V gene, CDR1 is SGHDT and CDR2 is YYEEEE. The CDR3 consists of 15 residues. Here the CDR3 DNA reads TGTGCCAGCAGCTCTGGCGGGACTAGCCTCGGGGAGCTGTTTTTT. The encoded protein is CASSSGGTSLGELFF.

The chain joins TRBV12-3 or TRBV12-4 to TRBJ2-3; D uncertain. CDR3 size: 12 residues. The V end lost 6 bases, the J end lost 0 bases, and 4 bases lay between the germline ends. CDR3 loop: CASRTSTDTQYF. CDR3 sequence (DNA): TGTGCCAGCAGGACTAGCACAGATACGCAGTATTTT.

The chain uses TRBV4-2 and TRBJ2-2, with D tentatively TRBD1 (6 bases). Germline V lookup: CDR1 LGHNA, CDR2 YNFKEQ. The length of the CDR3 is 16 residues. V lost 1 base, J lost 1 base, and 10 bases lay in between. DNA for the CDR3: TGTGCCAGCAGCCAAGGTACACAGGGGAACACCGGGGAGCTGTTTTTT. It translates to CASSQGTQGNTGELFF.

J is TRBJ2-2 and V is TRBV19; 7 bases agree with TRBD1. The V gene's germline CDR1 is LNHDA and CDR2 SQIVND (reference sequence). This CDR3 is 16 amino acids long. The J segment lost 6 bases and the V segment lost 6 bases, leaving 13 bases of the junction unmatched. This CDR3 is CASRTAETGIAGELFF. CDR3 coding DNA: TGTGCCAGTAGGACGGCGGAGACAGGGATTGCCGGGGAGCTGTTTTTT.

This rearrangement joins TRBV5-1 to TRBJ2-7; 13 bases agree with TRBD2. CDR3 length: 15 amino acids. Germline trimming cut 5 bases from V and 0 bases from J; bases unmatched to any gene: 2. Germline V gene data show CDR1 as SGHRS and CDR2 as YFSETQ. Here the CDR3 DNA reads TGCGCCAGCAGTGGGACTAGCGGGATCTCCTACGAGCAGTACTTC. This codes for CASSGTSGISYEQYF. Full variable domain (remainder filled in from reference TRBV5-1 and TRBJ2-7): KAGVTQTPRYLIKTRGQQVTLSCSPISGHRSVSWYQQTPGQGLQFLFEYFSETQRNKGNFPGRFSGRQFSNSRSEMNVSTLELGDSALYLCASSGTSGISYEQYFGPGTRLTVT.

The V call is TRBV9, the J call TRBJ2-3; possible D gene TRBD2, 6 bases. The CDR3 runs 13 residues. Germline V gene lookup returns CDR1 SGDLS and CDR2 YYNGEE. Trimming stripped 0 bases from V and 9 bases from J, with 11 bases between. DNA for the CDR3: TGTGCCAGCAGCGTAGAGGCGGGGAGGACGCAGTATTTT. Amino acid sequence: CASSVEAGRTQYF.

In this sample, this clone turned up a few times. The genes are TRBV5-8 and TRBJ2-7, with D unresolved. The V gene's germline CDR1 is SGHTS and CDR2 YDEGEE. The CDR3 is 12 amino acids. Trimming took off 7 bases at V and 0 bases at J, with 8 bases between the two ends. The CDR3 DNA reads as TGTGCCAGCGCCAGGCCCTCCTACGAGCAGTACTTC. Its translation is CASARPSYEQYF.

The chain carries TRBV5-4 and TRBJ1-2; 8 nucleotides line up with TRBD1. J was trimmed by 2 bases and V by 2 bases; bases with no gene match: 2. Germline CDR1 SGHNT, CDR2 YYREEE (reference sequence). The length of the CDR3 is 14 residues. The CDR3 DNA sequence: TGTGCCAGCAGCTTTACAGGGGGGAACTATGGCTACACCTTC. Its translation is CASSFTGGNYGYTF.

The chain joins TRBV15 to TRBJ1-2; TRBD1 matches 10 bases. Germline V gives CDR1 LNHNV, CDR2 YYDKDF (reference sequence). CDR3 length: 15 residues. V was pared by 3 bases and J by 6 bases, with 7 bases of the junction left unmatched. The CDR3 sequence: CATSRRQGAGDGYTF. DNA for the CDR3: TGTGCCACCAGCAGGCGACAGGGGGCTGGTGATGGCTACACCTTC.

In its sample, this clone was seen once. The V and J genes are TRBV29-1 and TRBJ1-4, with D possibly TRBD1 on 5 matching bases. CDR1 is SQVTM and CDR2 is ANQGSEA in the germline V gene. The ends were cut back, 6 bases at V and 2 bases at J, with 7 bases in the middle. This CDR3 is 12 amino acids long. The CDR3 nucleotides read TGCAGCGTCGGGGGGACTAATGAAAAACTGTTTTTT. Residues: CSVGGTNEKLFF.

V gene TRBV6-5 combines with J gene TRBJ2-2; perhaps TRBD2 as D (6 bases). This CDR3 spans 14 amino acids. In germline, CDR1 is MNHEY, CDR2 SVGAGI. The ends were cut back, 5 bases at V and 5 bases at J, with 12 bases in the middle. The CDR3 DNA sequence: TGTGCCAGCAGTATACTAGCCATTACCGGGGAGCTGTTTTTT. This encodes CASSILAITGELFF.

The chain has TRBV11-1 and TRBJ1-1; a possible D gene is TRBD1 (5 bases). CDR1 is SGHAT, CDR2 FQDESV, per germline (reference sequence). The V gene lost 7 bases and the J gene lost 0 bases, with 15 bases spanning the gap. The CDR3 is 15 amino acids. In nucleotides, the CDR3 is TGTGCCAGCAACCTTGGGAGGGGTCTGAACACTGAAGCTTTCTTT. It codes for CASNLGRGLNTEAFF.

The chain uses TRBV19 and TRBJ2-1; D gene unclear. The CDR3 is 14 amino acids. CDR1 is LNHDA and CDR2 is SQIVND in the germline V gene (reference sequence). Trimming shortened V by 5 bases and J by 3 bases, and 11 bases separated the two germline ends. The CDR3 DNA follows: TGTGCCAGTAGTCCTCGCGGAGTCTACAATGAGCAGTTCTTC. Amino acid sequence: CASSPRGVYNEQFF. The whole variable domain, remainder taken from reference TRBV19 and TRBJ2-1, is DGGITQSPKYLFRKEGQNVTLSCEQNLNHDAMYWYRQDPGQGLRLIYYSQIVNDFQKGDIAEGYSVSREKKESFPLTVTSAQKNPTAFYLCASSPRGVYNEQFFGPGTRLTVL.

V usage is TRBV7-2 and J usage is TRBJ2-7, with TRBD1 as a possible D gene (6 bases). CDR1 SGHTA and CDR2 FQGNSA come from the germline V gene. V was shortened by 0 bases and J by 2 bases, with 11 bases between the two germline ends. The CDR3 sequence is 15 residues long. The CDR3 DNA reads TGTGCCAGCAGCTTAGCCAGGGGACCGACCTACGAGCAGTACTTC. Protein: CASSLARGPTYEQYF.

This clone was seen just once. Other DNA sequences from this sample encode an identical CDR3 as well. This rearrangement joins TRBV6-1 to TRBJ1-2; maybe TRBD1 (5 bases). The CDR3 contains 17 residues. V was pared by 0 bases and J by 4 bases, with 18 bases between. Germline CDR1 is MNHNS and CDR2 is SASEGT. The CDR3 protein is CASSEARKGRKSYGYTF. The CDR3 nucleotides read TGTGCCAGCAGTGAAGCGCGGAAGGGGCGCAAAAGCTATGGCTACACCTTC.

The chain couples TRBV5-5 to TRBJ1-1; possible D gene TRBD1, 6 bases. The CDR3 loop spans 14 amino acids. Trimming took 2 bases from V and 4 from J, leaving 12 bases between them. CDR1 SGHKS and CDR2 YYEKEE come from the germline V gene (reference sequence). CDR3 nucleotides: TGTGCCAGCAGCTTTGGCCAGGGGAGCACTGAAGCTTTCTTT. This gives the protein CASSFGQGSTEAFF.

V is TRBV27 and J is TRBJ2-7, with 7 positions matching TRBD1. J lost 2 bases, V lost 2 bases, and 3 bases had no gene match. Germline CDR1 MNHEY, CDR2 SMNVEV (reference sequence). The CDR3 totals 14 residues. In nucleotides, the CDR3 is TGTGCCAGCAGTTTACACAGGGGAGCCTACGAGCAGTACTTC. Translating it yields CASSLHRGAYEQYF.

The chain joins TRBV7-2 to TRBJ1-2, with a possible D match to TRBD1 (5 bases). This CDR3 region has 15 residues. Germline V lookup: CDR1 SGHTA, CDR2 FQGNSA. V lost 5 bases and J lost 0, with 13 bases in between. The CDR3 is CASSPDSSANYGYTF. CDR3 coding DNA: TGTGCCAGCAGCCCAGACAGCTCAGCTAACTATGGCTACACCTTC. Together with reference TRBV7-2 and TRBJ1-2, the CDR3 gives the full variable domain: GAGVSQSPSNKVTEKGKDVELRCDPISGHTALYWYRQSLGQGLEFLIYFQGNSAPDKSGLPSDRFSAERTGGSVSTLTIQRTQQEDSAVYLCASSPDSSANYGYTFGSGTRLTVV.

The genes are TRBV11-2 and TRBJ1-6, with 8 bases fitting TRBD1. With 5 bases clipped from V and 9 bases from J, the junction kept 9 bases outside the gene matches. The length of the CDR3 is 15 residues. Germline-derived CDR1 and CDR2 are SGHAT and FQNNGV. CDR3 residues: CASSPPRTGTSPLHF. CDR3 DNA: TGTGCCAGCAGCCCACCCAGGACAGGGACTTCACCCCTCCACTTT.

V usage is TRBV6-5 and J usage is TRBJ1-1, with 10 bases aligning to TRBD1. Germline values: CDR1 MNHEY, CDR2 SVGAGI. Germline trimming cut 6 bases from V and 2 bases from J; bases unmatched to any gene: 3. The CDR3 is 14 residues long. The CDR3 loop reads CASSRTGGNTEAFF. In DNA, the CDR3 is TGTGCCAGCAGCCGGACAGGGGGAAACACTGAAGCTTTCTTT.